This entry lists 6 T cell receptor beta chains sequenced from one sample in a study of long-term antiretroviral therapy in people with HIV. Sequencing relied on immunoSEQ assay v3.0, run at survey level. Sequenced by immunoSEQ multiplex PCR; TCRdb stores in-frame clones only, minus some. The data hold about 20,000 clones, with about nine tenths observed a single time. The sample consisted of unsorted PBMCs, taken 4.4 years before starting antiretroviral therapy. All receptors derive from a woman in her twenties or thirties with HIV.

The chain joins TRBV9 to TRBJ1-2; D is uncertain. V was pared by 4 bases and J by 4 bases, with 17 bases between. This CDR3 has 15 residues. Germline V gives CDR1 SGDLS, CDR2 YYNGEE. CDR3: CASSPEDYSFYGYTF. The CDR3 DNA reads TGTGCCAGCAGCCCGGAGGACTACAGCTTCTATGGCTACACCTTC.

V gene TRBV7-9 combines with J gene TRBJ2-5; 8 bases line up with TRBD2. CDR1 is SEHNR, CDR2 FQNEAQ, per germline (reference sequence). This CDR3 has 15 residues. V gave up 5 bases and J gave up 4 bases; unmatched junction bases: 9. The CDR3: CASSENGLAGETQYF. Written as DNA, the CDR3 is TGTGCCAGCAGCGAGAACGGACTAGCTGGAGAGACCCAGTACTTC.

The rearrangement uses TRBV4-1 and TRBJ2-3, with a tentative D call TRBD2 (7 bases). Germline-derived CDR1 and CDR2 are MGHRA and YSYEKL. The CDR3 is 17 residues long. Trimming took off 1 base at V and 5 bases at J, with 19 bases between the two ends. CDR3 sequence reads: CASSQGAEGGLRDTQYF. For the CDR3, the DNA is TGCGCCAGCAGCCAAGGGGCGGAGGGGGGGTTACGAGATACGCAGTATTTT.

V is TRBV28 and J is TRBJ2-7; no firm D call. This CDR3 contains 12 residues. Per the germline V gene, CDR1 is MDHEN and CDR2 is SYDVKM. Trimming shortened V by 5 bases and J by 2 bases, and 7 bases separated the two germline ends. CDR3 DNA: TGTGCCAGCAGTAGGATCGCCTACGAGCAGTACTTC. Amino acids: CASSRIAYEQYF.

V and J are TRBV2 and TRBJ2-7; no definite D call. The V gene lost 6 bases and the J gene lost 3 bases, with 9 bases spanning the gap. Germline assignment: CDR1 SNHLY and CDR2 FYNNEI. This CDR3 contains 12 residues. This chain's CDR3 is CASRGGGYEQYF. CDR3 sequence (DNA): TGTGCCAGCAGGGGTGGCGGCTACGAGCAGTACTTC.

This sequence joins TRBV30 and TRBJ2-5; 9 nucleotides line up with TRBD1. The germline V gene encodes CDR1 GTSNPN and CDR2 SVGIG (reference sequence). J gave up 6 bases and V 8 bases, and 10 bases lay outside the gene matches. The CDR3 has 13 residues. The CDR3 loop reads CASEHRGRQTQYF. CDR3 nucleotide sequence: TGTGCCAGTGAGCACAGGGGGCGGCAGACCCAGTACTTC. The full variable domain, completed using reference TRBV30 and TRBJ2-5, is SQTIHQWPATLVQPVGSPLSLECTVEGTSNPNLYWYRQAAGRGLQLLFYSVGIGQISSEVPQNLSASRPQDRQFILSSKKLLLSDSGFYLCASEHRGRQTQYFGPGTRLLVL.